This T cell receptor (beta chain) was identified in a study of shared clonotypes between healthy human individuals. General observations from the study: The represented genetic and exposure-history diversity was limited by the small number of donors. Clonotype sharing across donors was expected to vary with sequencing depth.

V lost 8 bases to trimming and J lost 0 bases; unmatched junction nucleotides: 13. CDR1 is SGHTA and CDR2 is FQGNSA in the germline V gene. The CDR3 is 19 amino acids. It was at deep level that the assay was run. The table came from immunoSEQ multiplex PCR; TCRdb's copy has only in-frame clones and leaves some out. The table records fewer than 700,000 clones, around 77% of them present only once. As for this clone: Its antigen is unidentified. With a far larger clone one base away, a read error is the likely cause.

The chain carries TRBV7-2 and TRBJ2-1; 13 nucleotides align to TRBD2. The source is a woman in her forties in good health. Some clones in this sample may be carry-over from other donors' samples. The sequencing input was PBMCs. The DNA for the CDR3 is TGTGCCAGCGGCCGGGGGGCACTAGCGGGAGGGAGCTCCTACAATGAGCAGTTCTTC. Its protein product is CASGRGALAGGSSYNEQFF. Full variable domain (outside the CDR3, taken from reference TRBV7-2 and TRBJ2-1): GAGVSQSPSNKVTEKGKDVELRCDPISGHTALYWYRQSLGQGLEFLIYFQGNSAPDKSGLPSDRFSAERTGGSVSTLTIQRTQQEDSAVYLCASGRGALAGGSSYNEQFFGPGTRLTVL.